The 28 T cell receptor delta chains in this list originate from one sample, sequenced in a study of gamma-delta T cells after stem cell transplantation. TCRdb re-processed the RT-PCR reads via CATT. The top ten hold 30% of the sample, which has fewer than 1,500 delta-chain clones, around 18% seen once. The sample comprised gamma-delta T cells. These receptors were taken from a human donor. It is not recorded whose cells these are; they may come from a transplant donor.

Note on this clone: A much bigger clone sits one base away, suggesting this may be a read error. The CDR3 DNA sequence: TGTGCCTGTGACAGCCTGAGGGATTACACCGATAAACTCATCTTT. Translating it yields CACDSLRDYTDKLIF. The V call is TRDV2, the J call TRDJ1; weak D call: TRDD3 (5 bases). Per the germline V gene, CDR1 is GEAIGNYY and CDR2 is EKD. The CDR3 covers 15 residues. V lost 2 bases to trimming and J lost 0 bases, with 12 bases between them.

This clone was found a few times. This is likely an artifact of a read error, given a far larger clone one base away. The sample carries other DNA sequences with the same CDR3. This sequence joins TRDV2 and TRDJ3; D remains ambiguous. The CDR3 sequence is 19 residues long. The germline V gene encodes CDR1 GEAIGNYY and CDR2 EKD. The CDR3 region is CACDGNTYQSSWDTRQMFF. The CDR3 nucleotides are TGCGCCTGTGACGGTAATACTTACCAAAGCTCCTGGGACACCCGACAGATGTTTTTC.

By sample fraction, this clone is large. In the same sample, other DNA sequences code for this CDR3. This chain joins TRDV2 and TRDJ3; 12 bases line up with TRDD3. Trimming removed 0 bases from V and 2 bases from J; junction bases left unmatched: 4. This CDR3 has 19 residues. Per germline, CDR1 GEAIGNYY and CDR2 EKD. The CDR3 DNA reads TGTGCCTGTGACACCCTCACTGGGGGATACACCTGGGACACCCGACAGATGTTTTTC. It yields the protein CACDTLTGGYTWDTRQMFF.

Remarks on this clone: A much more abundant neighbour one base away suggests this may be a read error. This chain connects TRDV2 to TRDJ3; 12 nucleotides align to TRDD3. The CDR3 extends over 23 amino acids. The germline CDR1 and CDR2 sequences are GEAIGNYY and EKD. CDR3 sequence: CASDTVYWGIQNLSSWDTRQMFF. DNA of the CDR3: TGTGCCAGTGACACCGTGTACTGGGGGATACAAAACCTGAGCTCCTGGGACACCCGACAGATGTTTTTC.

By share, this clone counts as medium-sized. Other DNA sequences in the same sample also yield this CDR3. The V gene is TRDV2, the J gene TRDJ1, with TRDD3 matching 7 bases. Losses at the gene ends were 2 bases for V and 2 bases for J; bases not matched to a gene: 7. Germline V gene lookup returns CDR1 GEAIGNYY and CDR2 EKD. The CDR3 length is 15 residues. The CDR3 DNA sequence: TGTGCCTGTGACAATGTGGGGGAAAAAACCGATAAACTCATCTTT. It specifies CACDNVGEKTDKLIF.

This clone qualifies as medium-sized (0.01 to 0.1%). This chain links TRAV29/DV5 with TRDJ1, with D perhaps matching TRDD3 (5 bases). The length of the CDR3 is 23 residues. Trimming took 1 base from V and 0 from J, leaving 37 bases between them. The germline V gene has CDR1 NSMFDY and CDR2 ISSIKDK. Here the CDR3 DNA reads TGTGCAGCAAGCTGGGCCCTTGGGACGACGAGGGATGTGGACCTGGCGTACACCGATAAACTCATCTTT. Protein product: CAASWALGTTRDVDLAYTDKLIF.

The table lists this clone with a few counts. V usage is TRAV29/DV5 and J usage is TRDJ3; 9 bases match TRDD3. The CDR3 runs to 20 residues. CDR1 is NSMFDY, CDR2 ISSIKDK, per germline. J was trimmed by 4 bases and V by 0 bases; bases with no gene match: 14. The CDR3 protein is CAASGKKDWGTPWDTRQMFF. The CDR3 coding sequence is TGTGCAGCAAGCGGAAAAAAGGACTGGGGGACCCCTTGGGACACCCGACAGATGTTTTTC.

As concerns this clone: With only one base between it and a far larger clone, this is likely a read error. V is TRDV2 and J is TRDJ1, with 10 bases identical to TRDD3. The CDR3 consists of 15 residues. Germline V gene data show CDR1 as GEAIGNYY and CDR2 as EKD. With V trimmed by 5 bases and J by 0 bases, 5 bases remained unmatched. This CDR3 is CACGKLGDYTDKLIF. CDR3 nucleotide sequence: TGTGCCTGTGGCAAACTGGGGGATTACACCGATAAACTCATCTTT.

Within the sample, this clone is medium-sized. The V and J genes are TRDV1 and TRDJ1; 11 nucleotides agree with TRDD3. CDR1 is TSWWSYY, CDR2 QGS, per germline. The CDR3 spans 20 residues. The junction had 18 bases not matched to a gene; V was cut back by 5 bases and J by 1 base. The CDR3 here is CALGSCLPKTWGIPTDKLIF. As DNA, the CDR3 is TGTGCTCTTGGGTCCTGCCTTCCTAAGACCTGGGGGATACCCACCGATAAACTCATCTTT.

In this sample, this clone turned up a few times. This rearrangement joins TRDV1 to TRDJ1; D may be TRDD3 (6 bases). V lost 3 bases to trimming and J lost 0 bases, with 35 bases between them. Germline CDR1 TSWWSYY, CDR2 QGS. The CDR3 loop spans 23 amino acids. The CDR3 is CALGDVRLTAAWRIPPYTDKLIF. For the CDR3, the DNA is TGTGCTCTTGGGGACGTACGTCTTACGGCCGCCTGGAGGATACCCCCTTACACCGATAAACTCATCTTT.

This clone ranks as large. The chain is built from TRDV2 and TRDJ1; 13 bases map to TRDD3. The CDR3 has 19 residues. Germline CDR1 and CDR2: GEAIGNYY and EKD. The ends lost 3 bases at V and 0 bases at J; junction bases unmatched: 12. The CDR3: CACDGVELGDTRDTDKLIF. CDR3 DNA sequence: TGTGCCTGTGACGGGGTCGAACTGGGGGATACGCGGGACACCGATAAACTCATCTTT.

For this clone: A single base separates this from a much larger clone, so it may be a read error. The rearrangement links TRDV1 to TRDJ1; D is tentatively TRDD2 or TRDD3 (6 bases each). Germline assignment: CDR1 TSWWSYY and CDR2 QGS. This CDR3 is built from 24 residues. Between the trimmed V and J ends, which lost 0 bases and 4 bases, there was a span of 39 bases. Here the CDR3 reads CALGELVDPTADYGDYLRNDKLIF. The CDR3 DNA follows: TGTGCTCTTGGGGAACTAGTGGATCCTACGGCCGATTACGGGGATTATTTGAGGAACGATAAACTCATCTTT.

This clone is labeled large. Other nucleotide sequences from this sample produce the same CDR3. Here the CDR3 reads CACDPVLGTDKLIF. In DNA form, the CDR3 reads TGTGCCTGTGACCCAGTACTGGGAACCGATAAACTCATCTTT. J is TRDJ1 and V is TRDV2; D possibly corresponds to TRDD3 (6 bases). Trimming removed 3 bases from V and 2 bases from J, with 12 bases in between. Germline CDR1 reads GEAIGNYY; CDR2 reads EKD. The CDR3 has 14 residues.

The chain links TRDV2 to TRDJ1; 8 nucleotides match TRDD3. Germline V gives CDR1 GEAIGNYY, CDR2 EKD. This CDR3 contains 20 residues. V lost 1 base to trimming and J lost 0 bases; unmatched junction nucleotides: 18. The CDR3, as DNA: TGTGCCTGTGACACAATCCGTACTGGGGGTCCCCTACATGACACCGATAAACTCATCTTT. This codes for CACDTIRTGGPLHDTDKLIF.

This clone was found a few times. TCRdb's listed protein matches a much larger clone and diverges from this DNA's translation at residue 10, likely through a read error; the protein shown comes from the DNA. This rearrangement joins TRDV2 to TRDJ1; possible D gene TRDD3, 6 bases. The CDR3 loop spans 18 amino acids. Germline V gives CDR1 GEAIGNYY, CDR2 EKD. With 1 base removed from V and 0 bases from J, the gap between germline ends came to 20 bases. The CDR3 loop reads CACDTALTGRYDTDKLIF. The CDR3, as DNA: TGTGCCTGTGACACGGCCCTTACTGGGAGATATGACACCGATAAACTCATCTTT.

The chain joins TRDV2 to TRDJ1; possibly TRDD3 for D (6 bases). V was clipped by 0 bases and J by 0 bases, with 25 bases between them. The CDR3 loop spans 20 amino acids. The germline gives CDR1 GEAIGNYY, CDR2 EKD. CDR3 sequence reads: CACDTMSSPGGTEYTDKLIF. CDR3 DNA sequence: TGTGCCTGTGACACCATGTCATCTCCGGGGGGAACGGAGTACACCGATAAACTCATCTTT.

Comments on this clone: A far larger clone is just one base off, so this is likely a read error. Distinct nucleotide sequences in the sample also encode this CDR3. The chain employs TRDV2 and TRDJ1; 7 nucleotides line up with TRDD3. Germline V gene sequence: CDR1 GEAIGNYY, CDR2 EKD. The CDR3 spans 14 residues. The junction had 14 bases not matched to a gene; V was cut back by 5 bases and J by 9 bases. In DNA form, the CDR3 reads TGTGCCTGTGTCGAACTAGGGGATAAGTCGGAACTCATCTTT. Encoded protein: CACVELGDKSELIF.

The V gene is TRDV1, the J gene TRDJ1; 11 bases are a match to TRDD3. V was pared by 1 base and J by 0 bases, with 22 bases of the junction left unmatched. Germline CDR1 is TSWWSYY and CDR2 is QGS. This CDR3 is built from 23 residues. The CDR3: CALGEPSYEDWGIALFYTDKLIF. CDR3 sequence (DNA): TGTGCTCTTGGGGAACCTTCCTACGAGGACTGGGGGATAGCCCTTTTTTACACCGATAAACTCATCTTT.

Judged by abundance, this clone is medium-sized. The rearrangement links TRDV1 to TRDJ1; TRDD3 aligns across 10 bases. The CDR3 is 20 residues long. Germline assignment: CDR1 TSWWSYY and CDR2 QGS. Trimming at V came to 1 base and at J to 12 bases, leaving 26 bases not matched to a gene. CDR3 nucleotides: TGTGCTCTTGGGGAACGGGAACACCCTCGGTTGACGGGGGATACGCAGGTTTTCATCTTT. Amino acid sequence: CALGEREHPRLTGDTQVFIF.

On this clone itself: A far larger clone is just one base off, so this is likely a read error. The chain recombines TRDV2 with TRDJ1; TRDD3 matches 8 bases. The J segment lost 1 base and the V segment lost 0 bases, leaving 18 bases of the junction unmatched. The CDR3 runs to 20 residues. Germline V CDR1 and CDR2: GEAIGNYY, EKD. CDR3 loop: CACDTVLGGPGLESTDKLIF. The CDR3 DNA reads as TGTGCCTGTGACACCGTACTGGGGGGACCCGGCTTAGAATCCACCGATAAACTCATCTTT.

By frequency in the sample, this clone is medium-sized. At one boundary the junction diverges from the germline segment, which might be a read error. The chain is built from TRDV2 and TRDJ1; 11 nucleotides match TRDD3. The CDR3 runs 17 residues. Germline V gene lookup returns CDR1 GEAIGNYY and CDR2 EKD. The DNA of the CDR3 is TGTGCCTGTGACCCTCTCCCCGCGTACTGGGGGATAGATACACTCATCTTT. Translating it yields CACDPLPAYWGIDTLIF.

This clone is termed large. J is TRDJ1 and V is TRDV2; 9 nucleotides line up with TRDD3. CDR3 length: 16 amino acids. The V gene end was trimmed by 5 bases and the J gene end by 0 bases; junction bases not matched to a gene: 9. Germline assignment: CDR1 GEAIGNYY and CDR2 EKD. The CDR3 sequence is CACAALGETYTDKLIF. The CDR3 DNA reads TGTGCCTGTGCGGCACTGGGGGAAACTTACACCGATAAACTCATCTTT.

By proportion, this clone is large (0.1 to 1%). Other DNA sequences from this sample encode an identical CDR3 as well. The DNA of the CDR3 is TGTGCCTGTGACTATCTCCTTCCTAACCTGGGGGATCGCGCCCCCCAGAACAGAACCGATAAACTCATCTTT. The encoded protein is CACDYLLPNLGDRAPQNRTDKLIF. V and J are TRDV2 and TRDJ1; D might be TRDD3 (9 bases). This CDR3 region has 24 residues. Per germline, CDR1 GEAIGNYY and CDR2 EKD. Trimming cost V 3 bases and J 2 bases, with 42 bases left between them.

V gene TRDV2 combines with J gene TRDJ1; 11 positions agree with TRDD3. The length of the CDR3 is 26 residues. The V gene end was trimmed by 2 bases and the J gene end by 0 bases; junction bases not matched to a gene: 34. In germline, CDR1 is GEAIGNYY, CDR2 EKD. In DNA, the CDR3 is TGTGCCTGTGACAGTGTACTGGGGGATAAAGGCCTACGTCCCAATACTGGGGGTTCGGACACCGATAAACTCATCTTT. Translating it yields CACDSVLGDKGLRPNTGGSDTDKLIF.

Details on this clone: This likely stems from a read error, as it lies one base from a far larger clone. This chain uses TRDV3 with TRDJ1; D might be TRDD2 (5 bases). Trimming left V 2 bases short and J 0 bases short, with 25 bases between. CDR1 is TVYSNPD and CDR2 is GDNSRS in the germline V gene (reference sequence). The CDR3 has 18 residues. CDR3 in DNA: TGTGCCTTTCGACCCACCTCTACCTACTTATGGTACACCGATAAACTCATCTTT. It specifies CAFRPTSTYLWYTDKLIF.

Points on this clone: The junction does not match germline at one end; this may be a read error. Within the sample, other DNA sequences also encode this same CDR3. The chain couples TRDV1 to TRDJ1; 11 bases are shared with TRDD3. The CDR3 consists of 23 residues. Germline V CDR1 and CDR2: TSWWSYY, QGS. CDR3 sequence: CALGERVLPAPQVGDTYLGKLIF. The DNA of the CDR3 is TGTGCCCTTGGGGAGCGTGTACTTCCTGCCCCTCAGGTGGGGGATACGTACCTCGGTAAACTCATCTTT.

By share, this clone ranks as medium-sized. The V call is TRDV1, the J call TRDJ1; TRDD3 matches at 8 bases. The V segment lost 3 bases and the J segment 7 bases; nucleotides outside the gene matches: 19. The CDR3 contains 18 residues. Germline CDR1 and CDR2: TSWWSYY and QGS. The CDR3 reads CALGDPPFNTGGHLKLIF. DNA for the CDR3: TGTGCTCTTGGGGACCCCCCCTTCAATACTGGGGGTCACCTTAAACTCATCTTT.

About this clone: This likely traces to a read error, being one base from a far larger clone. In the same sample, other DNA sequences code for this CDR3. The rearrangement uses TRDV1 and TRDJ1, with 11 bases identical to TRDD3. The CDR3 has 21 amino acids. V shed 0 bases and J 11 bases; nucleotides not matched to a gene: 26. CDR1 is TSWWSYY, CDR2 QGS, per germline. The CDR3 DNA reads TGTGCTCTTGGGGAACTCGCCCTACTGGGTATTGCGCTGGGGGATACAGGCAAGCTCATCTTT. Its translation: CALGELALLGIALGDTGKLIF.